The T cell receptor (beta chain) under discussion was sequenced for a study of blood T cell repertoires in COVID-19. Study overall: T cells, B-cell-depleted T cells, or PBMCs supplied cDNA or gDNA.

The sample holds a few counts of this clone. This CDR3 spans 14 amino acids. V gave up 4 bases and J gave up 6 bases; unmatched junction bases: 7. In germline, CDR1 is LGHDT, CDR2 YNNKEL (reference sequence). Per the original methods: Scientists estimated how many nucleated cells there were by amplifying reference gene primers. The table came from immunoSEQ multiplex PCR; TCRdb's copy has only in-frame clones and leaves some out. Clonal size and the V and J genes are those of that table, whereas D and trimming came from the DNA. The table includes 150,000 or so clones, 81% detected once. This clonotype was sampled from a human donor with acute or convalescent COVID-19. The donor label of this sample is uncertain. The sequencing sample was made of peripheral blood. The rearrangement links TRBV3-1 (or the pseudogene TRBV3-2) to TRBJ1-1; 8 positions agree with TRBD1. CDR3 loop: CASSPRSQGAEAFF. The CDR3 coding sequence is TGTGCCAGCAGCCCCCGGTCACAGGGGGCTGAAGCTTTCTTT.